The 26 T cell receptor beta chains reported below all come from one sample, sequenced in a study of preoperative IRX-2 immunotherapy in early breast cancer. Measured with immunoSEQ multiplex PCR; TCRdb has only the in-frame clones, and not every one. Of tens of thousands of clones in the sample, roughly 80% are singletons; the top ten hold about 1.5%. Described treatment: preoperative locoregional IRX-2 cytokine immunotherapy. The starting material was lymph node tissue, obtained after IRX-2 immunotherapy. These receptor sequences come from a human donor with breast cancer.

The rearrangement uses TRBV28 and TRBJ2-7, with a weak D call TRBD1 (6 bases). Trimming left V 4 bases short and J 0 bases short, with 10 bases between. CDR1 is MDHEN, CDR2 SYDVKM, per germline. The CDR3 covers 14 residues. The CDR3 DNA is TGTGCCAGCAGTTCGGACAGCCCCTCCTACGAGCAGTACTTC. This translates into CASSSDSPSYEQYF.

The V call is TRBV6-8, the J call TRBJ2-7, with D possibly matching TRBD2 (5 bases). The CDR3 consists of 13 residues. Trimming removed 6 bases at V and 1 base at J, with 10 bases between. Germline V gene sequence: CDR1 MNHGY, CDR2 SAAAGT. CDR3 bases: TGTGCCAGCAGGAGGGCACAATCCTACGAGCAGTACTTC. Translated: CASRRAQSYEQYF.

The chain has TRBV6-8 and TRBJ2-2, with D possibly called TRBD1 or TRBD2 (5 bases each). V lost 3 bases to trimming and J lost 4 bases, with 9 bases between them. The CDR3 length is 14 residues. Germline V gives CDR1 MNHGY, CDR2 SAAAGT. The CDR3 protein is CASSYGGGTGELFF. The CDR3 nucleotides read TGTGCCAGCAGTTATGGGGGTGGCACCGGGGAGCTGTTTTTT.

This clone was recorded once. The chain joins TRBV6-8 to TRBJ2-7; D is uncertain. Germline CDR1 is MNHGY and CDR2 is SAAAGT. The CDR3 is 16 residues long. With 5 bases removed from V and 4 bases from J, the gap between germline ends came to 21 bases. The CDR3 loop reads CASSPRVDSWGYEQYF. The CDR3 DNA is TGTGCCAGCAGTCCCCGCGTAGATTCGTGGGGTTACGAGCAGTACTTC.

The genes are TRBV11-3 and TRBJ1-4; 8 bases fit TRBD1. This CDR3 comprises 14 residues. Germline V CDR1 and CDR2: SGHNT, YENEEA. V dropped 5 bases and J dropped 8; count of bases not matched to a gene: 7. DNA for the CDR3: TGTGCCAGCAGCCTGGACAGGGTCCCGGAAAAACTGTTTTTT. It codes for CASSLDRVPEKLFF.

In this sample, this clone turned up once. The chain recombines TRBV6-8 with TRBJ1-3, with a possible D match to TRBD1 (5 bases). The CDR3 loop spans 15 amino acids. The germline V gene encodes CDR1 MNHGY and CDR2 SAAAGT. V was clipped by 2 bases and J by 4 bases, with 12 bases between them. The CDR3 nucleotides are TGTGCCAGCAGTTACCAGGGAGAAGGAGGAAACACCATATATTTT. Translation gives CASSYQGEGGNTIYF.

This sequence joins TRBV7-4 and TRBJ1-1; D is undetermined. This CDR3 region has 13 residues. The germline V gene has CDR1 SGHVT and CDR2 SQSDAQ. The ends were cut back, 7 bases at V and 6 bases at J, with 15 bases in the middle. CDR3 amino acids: CASNVGLTPEAFF. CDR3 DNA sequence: TGTGCCAGCAACGTAGGACTTACCCCTGAAGCTTTCTTT.

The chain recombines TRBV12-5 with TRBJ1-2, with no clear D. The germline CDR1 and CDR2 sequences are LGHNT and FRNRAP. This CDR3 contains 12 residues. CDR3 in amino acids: CASTYPLDGYTF. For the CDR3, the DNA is TGTGCCAGCACCTATCCTCTGGATGGCTACACCTTC. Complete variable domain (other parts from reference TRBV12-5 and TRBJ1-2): DARVTQTPRHKVTEMGQEVTMRCQPILGHNTVFWYRQTMMQGLELLAYFRNRAPLDDSGMPKDRFSAEMPDATLATLKIQPSEPRDSAVYFCASTYPLDGYTFGSGTRLTVV.

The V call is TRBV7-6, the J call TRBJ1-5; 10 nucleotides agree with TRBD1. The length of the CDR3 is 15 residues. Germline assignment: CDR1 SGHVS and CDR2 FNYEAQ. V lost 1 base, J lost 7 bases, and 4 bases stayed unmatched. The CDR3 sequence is CASSLEGTGAQPQHF. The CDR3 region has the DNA TGTGCCAGCAGCTTAGAGGGGACAGGGGCCCAGCCCCAGCATTTT.

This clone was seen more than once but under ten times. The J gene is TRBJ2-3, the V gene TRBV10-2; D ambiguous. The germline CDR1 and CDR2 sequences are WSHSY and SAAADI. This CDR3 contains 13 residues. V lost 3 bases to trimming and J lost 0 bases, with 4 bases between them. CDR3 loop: CASSEASTDTQYF. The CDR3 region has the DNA TGCGCCAGCAGTGAAGCCAGCACAGATACGCAGTATTTT.

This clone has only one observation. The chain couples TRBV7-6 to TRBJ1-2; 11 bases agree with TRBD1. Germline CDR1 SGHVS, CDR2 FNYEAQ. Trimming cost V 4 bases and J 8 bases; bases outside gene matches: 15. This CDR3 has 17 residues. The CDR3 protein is CASSSNRGTGGIGGYTF. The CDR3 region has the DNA TGTGCCAGCAGCTCGAACCGCGGGACAGGGGGAATTGGAGGCTACACCTTC.

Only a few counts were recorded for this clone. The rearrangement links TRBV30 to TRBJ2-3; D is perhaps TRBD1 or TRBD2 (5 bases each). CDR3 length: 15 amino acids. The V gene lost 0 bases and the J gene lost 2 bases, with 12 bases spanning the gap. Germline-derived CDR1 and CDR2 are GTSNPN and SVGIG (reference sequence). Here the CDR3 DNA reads TGTGCCTGGAGTGTAATAGGGGAGACCACAGATACGCAGTATTTT. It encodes CAWSVIGETTDTQYF. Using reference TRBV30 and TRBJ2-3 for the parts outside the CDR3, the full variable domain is SQTIHQWPATLVQPVGSPLSLECTVEGTSNPNLYWYRQAAGRGLQLLFYSVGIGQISSEVPQNLSASRPQDRQFILSSKKLLLSDSGFYLCAWSVIGETTDTQYFGPGTRLTVL.

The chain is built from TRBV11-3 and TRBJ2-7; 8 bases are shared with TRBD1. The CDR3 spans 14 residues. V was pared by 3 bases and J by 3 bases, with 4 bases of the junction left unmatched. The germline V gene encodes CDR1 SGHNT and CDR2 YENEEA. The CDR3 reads CASSFRTGRYEQYF. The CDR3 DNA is TGTGCCAGCAGCTTCAGGACAGGGCGCTACGAGCAGTACTTC.

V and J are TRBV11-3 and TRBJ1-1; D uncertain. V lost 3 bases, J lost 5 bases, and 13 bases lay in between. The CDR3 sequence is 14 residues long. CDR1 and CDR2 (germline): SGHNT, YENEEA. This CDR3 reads CASSFTNAGTEAFF. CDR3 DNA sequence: TGTGCCAGCAGCTTTACAAATGCGGGGACTGAAGCTTTCTTT. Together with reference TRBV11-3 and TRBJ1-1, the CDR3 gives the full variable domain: EAGVVQSPRYKIIEKKQPVAFWCNPISGHNTLYWYLQNLGQGPELLIRYENEEAVDDSQLPKDRFSAERLKGVDSTLKIQPAELGDSAVYLCASSFTNAGTEAFFGQGTRLTVV.

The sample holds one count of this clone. CDR3 coding DNA: TGTGCCAGCAGTTACGGTCGGGGGGCGACTCAGCCCCAGCATTTT. Translating gives CASSYGRGATQPQHF. The rearrangement links TRBV6-7 to TRBJ1-5, with D possibly being TRBD1 (6 bases). TRBV6-7 is an ORF, with its function uncertain. The CDR3 spans 15 residues. Trimming removed 2 bases at V and 6 bases at J, with 14 bases between.

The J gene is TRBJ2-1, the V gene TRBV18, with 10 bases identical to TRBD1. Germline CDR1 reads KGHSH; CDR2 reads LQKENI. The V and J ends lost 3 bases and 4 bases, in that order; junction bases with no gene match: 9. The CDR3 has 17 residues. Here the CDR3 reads CASSPPGQGTLYNEQFF. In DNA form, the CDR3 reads TGTGCCAGCTCACCGCCGGGACAGGGGACCTTGTACAATGAGCAGTTCTTC.

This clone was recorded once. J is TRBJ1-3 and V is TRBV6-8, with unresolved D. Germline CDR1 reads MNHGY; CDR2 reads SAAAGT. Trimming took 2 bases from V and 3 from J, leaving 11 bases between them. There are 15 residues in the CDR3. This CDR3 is CASSYVQLVGNTIYF. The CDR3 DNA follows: TGTGCCAGCAGTTACGTACAGTTAGTTGGAAACACCATATATTTT.

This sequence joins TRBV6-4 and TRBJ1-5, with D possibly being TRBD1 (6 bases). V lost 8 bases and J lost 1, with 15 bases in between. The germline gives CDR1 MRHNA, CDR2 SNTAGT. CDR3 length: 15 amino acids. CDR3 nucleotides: TGTGCCAGCGGGCCCCAGGGGTTGAGCAATCAGCCCCAGCATTTT. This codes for CASGPQGLSNQPQHF.

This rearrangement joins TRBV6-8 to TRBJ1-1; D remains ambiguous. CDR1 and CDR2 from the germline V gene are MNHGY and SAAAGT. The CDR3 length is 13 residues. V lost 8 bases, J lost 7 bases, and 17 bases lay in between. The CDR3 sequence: CASGGVVSDEAFF. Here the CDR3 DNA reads TGTGCCAGCGGAGGAGTTGTATCGGATGAAGCTTTCTTT.

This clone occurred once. CDR3 nucleotide sequence: TGTGCCAGTAGTGGAGACAGGGGGCTGACTGAAGCTTTCTTT. This gives the protein CASSGDRGLTEAFF. The chain couples TRBV19 to TRBJ1-1; 10 bases map to TRBD1. CDR1 and CDR2 from the germline V gene are LNHDA and SQIVND (reference sequence). This CDR3 spans 14 amino acids. V shed 5 bases, J shed 5 bases, and the junction held 5 bases outside the gene matches.

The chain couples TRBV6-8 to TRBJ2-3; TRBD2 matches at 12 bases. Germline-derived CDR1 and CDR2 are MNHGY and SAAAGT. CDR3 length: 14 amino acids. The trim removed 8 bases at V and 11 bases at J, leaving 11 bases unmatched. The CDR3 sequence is CASLGLAGAGKQYF. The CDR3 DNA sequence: TGTGCCAGCCTGGGACTAGCGGGCGCCGGAAAGCAGTATTTT.

The CDR3 is CASSQEYPGVSEAFF. In DNA, the CDR3 is TGCGCCAGCAGCCAAGAATATCCAGGGGTTTCTGAAGCTTTCTTT. This sequence joins TRBV1 and TRBJ1-1; TRBD1, the D gene given by the table, was not confirmed from the DNA. TRBV1 is termed a pseudogene. This CDR3 contains 15 residues.

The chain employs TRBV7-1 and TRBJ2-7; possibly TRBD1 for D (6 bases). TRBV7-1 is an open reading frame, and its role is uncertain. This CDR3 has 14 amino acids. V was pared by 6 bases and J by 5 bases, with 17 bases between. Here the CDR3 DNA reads TGTGCCAGCAGGCGTGGGGCAGGGACACACGAGCAGTACTTC. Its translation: CASRRGAGTHEQYF.

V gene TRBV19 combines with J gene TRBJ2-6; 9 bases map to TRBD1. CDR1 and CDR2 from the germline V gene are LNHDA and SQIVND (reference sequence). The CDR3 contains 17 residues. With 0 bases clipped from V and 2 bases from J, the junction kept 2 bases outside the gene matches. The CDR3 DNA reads TGTGCCAGTAGTATAGAACGGACAGGGGCTGGGGCCAACGTCCTGACTTTC. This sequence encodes CASSIERTGAGANVLTF.

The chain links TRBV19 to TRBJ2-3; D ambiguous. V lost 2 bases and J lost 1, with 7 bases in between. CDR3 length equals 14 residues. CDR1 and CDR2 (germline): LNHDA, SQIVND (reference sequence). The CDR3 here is CASSIRARTDTQYF. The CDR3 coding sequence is TGTGCCAGTAGTATAAGAGCGCGCACAGATACGCAGTATTTT.

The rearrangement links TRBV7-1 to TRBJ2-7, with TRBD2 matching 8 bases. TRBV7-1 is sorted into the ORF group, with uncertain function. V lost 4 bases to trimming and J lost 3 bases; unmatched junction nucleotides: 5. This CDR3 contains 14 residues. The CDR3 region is CASSLAGTFYEQYF. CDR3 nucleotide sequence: TGTGCCAGCAGCTTAGCGGGGACGTTCTACGAGCAGTACTTC.